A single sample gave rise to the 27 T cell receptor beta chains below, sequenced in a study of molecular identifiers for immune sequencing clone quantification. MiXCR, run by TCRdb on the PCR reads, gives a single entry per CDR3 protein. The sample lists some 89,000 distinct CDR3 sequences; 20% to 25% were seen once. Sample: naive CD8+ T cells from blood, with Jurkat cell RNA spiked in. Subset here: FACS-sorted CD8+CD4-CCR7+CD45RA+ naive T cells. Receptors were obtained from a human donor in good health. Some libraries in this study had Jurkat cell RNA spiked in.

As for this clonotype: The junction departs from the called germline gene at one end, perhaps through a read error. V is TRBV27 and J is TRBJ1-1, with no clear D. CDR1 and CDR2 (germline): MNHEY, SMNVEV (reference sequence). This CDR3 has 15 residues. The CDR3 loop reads CANSLLGTSNTEAFF. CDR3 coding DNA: TGTGCCAACAGTTTACTTGGTACTTCGAACACTGAAGCTTTCTTT.

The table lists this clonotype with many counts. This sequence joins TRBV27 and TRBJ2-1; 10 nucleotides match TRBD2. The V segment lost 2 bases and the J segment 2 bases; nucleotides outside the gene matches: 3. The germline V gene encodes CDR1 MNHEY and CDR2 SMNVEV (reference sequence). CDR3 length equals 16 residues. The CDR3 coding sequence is TGTGCCAGCAGTTTAACTAGCGGGGCCACCTACAATGAGCAGTTCTTC. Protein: CASSLTSGATYNEQFF.

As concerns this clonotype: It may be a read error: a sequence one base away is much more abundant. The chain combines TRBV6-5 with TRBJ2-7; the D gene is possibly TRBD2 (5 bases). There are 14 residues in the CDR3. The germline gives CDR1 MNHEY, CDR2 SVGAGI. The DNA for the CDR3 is TGTGCCAGCAGTTACGCCGGAGGATCCTACGACCAGTACTTC. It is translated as CASSYAGGSYDQYF.

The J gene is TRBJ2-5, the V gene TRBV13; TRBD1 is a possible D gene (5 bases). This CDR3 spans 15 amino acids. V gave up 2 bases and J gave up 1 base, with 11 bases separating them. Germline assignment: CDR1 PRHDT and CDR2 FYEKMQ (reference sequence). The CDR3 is CASSLRGGLQETQYF. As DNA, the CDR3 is TGTGCCAGCAGCTTAAGGGGTGGGCTCCAAGAGACCCAGTACTTC.

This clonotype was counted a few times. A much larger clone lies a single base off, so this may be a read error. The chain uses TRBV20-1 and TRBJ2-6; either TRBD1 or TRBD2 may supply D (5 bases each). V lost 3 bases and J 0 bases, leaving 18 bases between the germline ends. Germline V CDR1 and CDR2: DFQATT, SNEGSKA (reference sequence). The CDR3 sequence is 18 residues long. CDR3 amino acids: CSARGPPGGYSGANVLTF. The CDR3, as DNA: TGCAGTGCTAGGGGACCCCCGGGCGGGTACTCTGGGGCCAACGTCCTGACTTTC.

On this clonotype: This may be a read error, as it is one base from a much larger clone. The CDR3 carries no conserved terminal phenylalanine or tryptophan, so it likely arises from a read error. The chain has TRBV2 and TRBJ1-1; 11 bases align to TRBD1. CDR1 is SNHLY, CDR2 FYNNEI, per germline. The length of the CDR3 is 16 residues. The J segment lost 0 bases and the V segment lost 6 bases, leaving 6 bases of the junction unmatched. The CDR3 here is CASRGTGGDLNTEAFI. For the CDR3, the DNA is TGTGCCAGCAGAGGGACAGGGGGGGACTTGAACACTGAAGCTTTCATT.

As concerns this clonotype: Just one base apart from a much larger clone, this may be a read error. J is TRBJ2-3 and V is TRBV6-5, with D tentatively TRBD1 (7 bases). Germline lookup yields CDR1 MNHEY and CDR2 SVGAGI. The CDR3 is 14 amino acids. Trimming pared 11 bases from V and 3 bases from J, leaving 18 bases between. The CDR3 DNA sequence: TGTGCCGCCGGGTGGCAGGGGGGAACAGATACGCAGTATTTT. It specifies CAAGWQGGTDTQYF.

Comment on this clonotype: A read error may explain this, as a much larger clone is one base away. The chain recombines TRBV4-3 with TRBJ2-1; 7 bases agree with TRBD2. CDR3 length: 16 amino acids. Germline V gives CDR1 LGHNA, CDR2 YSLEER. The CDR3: CASSQGVSGNLNGQFF. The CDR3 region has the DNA TGCGCCAGCAGCCAAGGGGTGAGCGGGAACTTGAATGGGCAGTTCTTC.

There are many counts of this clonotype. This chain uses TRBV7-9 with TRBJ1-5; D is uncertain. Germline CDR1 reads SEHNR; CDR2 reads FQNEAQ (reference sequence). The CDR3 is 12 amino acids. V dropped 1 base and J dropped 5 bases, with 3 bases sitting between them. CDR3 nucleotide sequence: TGTGCCAGCAGCTTAGTGGATCAGCCCCAGCATTTT. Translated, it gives CASSLVDQPQHF.

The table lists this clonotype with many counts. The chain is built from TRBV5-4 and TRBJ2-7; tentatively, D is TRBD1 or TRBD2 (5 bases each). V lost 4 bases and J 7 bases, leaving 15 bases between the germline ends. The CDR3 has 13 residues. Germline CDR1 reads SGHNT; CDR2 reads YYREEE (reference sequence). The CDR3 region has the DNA TGTGCCAGCAGCCCCCCCGGGGCCACGGAGCAGTACTTC. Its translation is CASSPPGATEQYF.

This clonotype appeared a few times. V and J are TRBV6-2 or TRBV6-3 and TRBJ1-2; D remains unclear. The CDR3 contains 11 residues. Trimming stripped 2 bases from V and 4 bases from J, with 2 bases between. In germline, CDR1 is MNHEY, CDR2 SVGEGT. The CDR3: CASSYSYGYTF. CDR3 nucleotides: TGTGCCAGCAGTTACAGCTATGGCTACACCTTC.

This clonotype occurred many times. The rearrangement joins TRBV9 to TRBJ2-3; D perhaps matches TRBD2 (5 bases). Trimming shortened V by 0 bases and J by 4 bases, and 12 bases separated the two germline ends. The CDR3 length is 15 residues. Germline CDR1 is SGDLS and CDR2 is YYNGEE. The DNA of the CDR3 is TGTGCCAGCAGCGTAGCGGGGTTTTCCGCAGATACGCAGTATTTT. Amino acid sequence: CASSVAGFSADTQYF.

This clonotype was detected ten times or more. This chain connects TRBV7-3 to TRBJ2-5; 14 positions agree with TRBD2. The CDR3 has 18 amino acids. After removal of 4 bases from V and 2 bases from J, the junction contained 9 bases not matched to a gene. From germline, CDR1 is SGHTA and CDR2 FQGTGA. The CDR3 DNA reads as TGTGCCAGCAGCTCACCGGGACTAGCGGGAGTCGGACAAGAGACCCAGTACTTC. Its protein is CASSSPGLAGVGQETQYF.

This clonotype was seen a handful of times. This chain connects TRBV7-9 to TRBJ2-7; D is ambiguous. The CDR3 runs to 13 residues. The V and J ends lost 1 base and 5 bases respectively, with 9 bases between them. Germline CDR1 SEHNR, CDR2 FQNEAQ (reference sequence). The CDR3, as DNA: TGTGCCAGCAGCTTAGACCCTAGGAACGAGCAGTACTTC. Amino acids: CASSLDPRNEQYF. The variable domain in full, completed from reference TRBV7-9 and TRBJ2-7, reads DTGVSQNPRHKITKRGQNVTFRCDPISEHNRLYWYRQTLGQGPEFLTYFQNEAQLEKSRLLSDRFSAERPKGSFSTLEIQRTEQGDSAMYLCASSLDPRNEQYFGPGTRLTVT.

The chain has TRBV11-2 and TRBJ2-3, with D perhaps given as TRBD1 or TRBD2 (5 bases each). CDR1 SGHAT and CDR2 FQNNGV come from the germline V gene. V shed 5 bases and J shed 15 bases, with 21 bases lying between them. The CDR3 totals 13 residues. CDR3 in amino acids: CASSAGTVDKQYF. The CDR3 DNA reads TGTGCCAGCAGCGCCGGGACCGTAGATAAGCAATATTTT.

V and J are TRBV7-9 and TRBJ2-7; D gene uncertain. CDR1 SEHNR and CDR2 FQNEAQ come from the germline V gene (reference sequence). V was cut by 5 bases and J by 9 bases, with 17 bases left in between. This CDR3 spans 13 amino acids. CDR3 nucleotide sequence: TGTGCCAGCAGCCCTACGTTCTCCTCCGCGCAGTACTTC. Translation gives CASSPTFSSAQYF.

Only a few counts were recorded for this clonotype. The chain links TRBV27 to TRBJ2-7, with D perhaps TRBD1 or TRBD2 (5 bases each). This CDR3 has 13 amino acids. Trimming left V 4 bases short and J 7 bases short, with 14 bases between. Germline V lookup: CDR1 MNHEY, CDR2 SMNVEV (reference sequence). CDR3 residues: CASSWGLEREQYF. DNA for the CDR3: TGTGCCAGCAGTTGGGGGTTAGAGCGGGAGCAGTACTTC.

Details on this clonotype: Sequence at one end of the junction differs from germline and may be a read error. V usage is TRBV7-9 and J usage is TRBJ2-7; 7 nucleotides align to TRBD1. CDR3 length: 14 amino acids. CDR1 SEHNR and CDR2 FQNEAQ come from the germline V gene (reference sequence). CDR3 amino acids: CASSLPGTARAQSF. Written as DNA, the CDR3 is TGTGCCAGCAGCTTGCCCGGGACAGCTCGCGCGCAGTCCTTC.

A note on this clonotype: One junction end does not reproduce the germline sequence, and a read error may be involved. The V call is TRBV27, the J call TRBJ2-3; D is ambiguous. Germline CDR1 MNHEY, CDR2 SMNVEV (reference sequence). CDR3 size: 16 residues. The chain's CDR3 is CAGSLSIGDTWDTQYF. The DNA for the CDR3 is TGTGCCGGCAGTTTATCGATCGGAGACACTTGGGATACGCAGTATTTT.

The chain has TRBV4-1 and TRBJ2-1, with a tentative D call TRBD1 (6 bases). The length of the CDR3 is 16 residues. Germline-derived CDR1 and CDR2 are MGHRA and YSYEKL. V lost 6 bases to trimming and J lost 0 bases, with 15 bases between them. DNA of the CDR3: TGCGCCAGCAGTCGAAGCACAGGGAGCTCCTACAATGAGCAGTTCTTC. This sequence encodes CASSRSTGSSYNEQFF.

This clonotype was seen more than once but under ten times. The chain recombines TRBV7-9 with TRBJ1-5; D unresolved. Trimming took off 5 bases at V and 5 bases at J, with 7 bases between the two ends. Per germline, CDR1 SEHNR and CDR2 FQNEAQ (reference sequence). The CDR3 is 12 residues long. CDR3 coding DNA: TGTGCCAGCAGCGACAATTATCAGCCCCAGCATTTT. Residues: CASSDNYQPQHF.

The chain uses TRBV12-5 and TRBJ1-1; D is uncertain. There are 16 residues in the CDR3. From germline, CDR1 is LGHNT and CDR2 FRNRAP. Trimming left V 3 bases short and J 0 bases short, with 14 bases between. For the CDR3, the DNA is TGTGCTAGTGGTTTAAACCCGGACGGATTGAACACTGAAGCTTTCTTT. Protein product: CASGLNPDGLNTEAFF.

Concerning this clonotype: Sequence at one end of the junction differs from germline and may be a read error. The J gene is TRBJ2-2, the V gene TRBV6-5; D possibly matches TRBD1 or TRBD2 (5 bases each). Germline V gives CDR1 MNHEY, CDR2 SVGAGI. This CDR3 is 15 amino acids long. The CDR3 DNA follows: TGTGCCAGCAGTTCCGGGACCTCCGAGTCCGGGGAGCTGCTTTTT. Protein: CASSSGTSESGELLF.

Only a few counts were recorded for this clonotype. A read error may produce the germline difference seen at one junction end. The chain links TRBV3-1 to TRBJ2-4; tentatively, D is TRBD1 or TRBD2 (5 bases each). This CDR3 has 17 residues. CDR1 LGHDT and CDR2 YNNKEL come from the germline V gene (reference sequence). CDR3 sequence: CASSLGVGNLAKNIQHF. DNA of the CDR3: TGTGCCAGCAGCTTGGGGGTCGGAAATCTAGCCAAAAACATTCAGCACTTC.

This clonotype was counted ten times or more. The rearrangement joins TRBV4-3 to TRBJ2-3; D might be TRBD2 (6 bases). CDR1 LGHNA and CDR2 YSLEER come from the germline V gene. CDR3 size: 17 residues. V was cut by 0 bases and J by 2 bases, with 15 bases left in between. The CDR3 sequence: CASSQEVWGDPTDTQYF. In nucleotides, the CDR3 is TGCGCCAGCAGCCAAGAGGTGTGGGGGGACCCCACAGATACGCAGTATTTT.

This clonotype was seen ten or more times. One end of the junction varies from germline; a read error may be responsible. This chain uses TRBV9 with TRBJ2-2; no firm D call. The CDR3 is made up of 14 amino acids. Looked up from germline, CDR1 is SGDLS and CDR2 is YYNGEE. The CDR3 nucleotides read TGTGCCAGCGGCGTAGATTTAGCAGCCGGGGAGCTGTTTTTT. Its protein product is CASGVDLAAGELFF.

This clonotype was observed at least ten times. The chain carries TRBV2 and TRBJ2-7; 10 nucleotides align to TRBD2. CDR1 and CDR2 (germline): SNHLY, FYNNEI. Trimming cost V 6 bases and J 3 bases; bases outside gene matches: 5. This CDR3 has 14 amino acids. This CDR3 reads CASRSSGGYYEQYF. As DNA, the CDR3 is TGTGCCAGCAGGTCTAGCGGGGGATACTACGAGCAGTACTTC.